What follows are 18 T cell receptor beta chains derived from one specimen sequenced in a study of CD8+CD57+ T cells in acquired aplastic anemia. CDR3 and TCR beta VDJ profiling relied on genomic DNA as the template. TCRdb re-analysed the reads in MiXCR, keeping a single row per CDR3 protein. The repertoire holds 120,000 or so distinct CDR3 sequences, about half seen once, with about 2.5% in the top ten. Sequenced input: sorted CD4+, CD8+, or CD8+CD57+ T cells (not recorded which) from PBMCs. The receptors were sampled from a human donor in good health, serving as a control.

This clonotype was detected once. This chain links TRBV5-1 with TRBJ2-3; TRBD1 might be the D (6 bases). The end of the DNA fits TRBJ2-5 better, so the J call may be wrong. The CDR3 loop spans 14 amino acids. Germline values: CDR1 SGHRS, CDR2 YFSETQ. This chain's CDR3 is CASSTGQIRETQYF. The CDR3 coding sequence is TGCGCCAGCAGCACCGGACAGATCCGCGAGACCCAGTACTTC.

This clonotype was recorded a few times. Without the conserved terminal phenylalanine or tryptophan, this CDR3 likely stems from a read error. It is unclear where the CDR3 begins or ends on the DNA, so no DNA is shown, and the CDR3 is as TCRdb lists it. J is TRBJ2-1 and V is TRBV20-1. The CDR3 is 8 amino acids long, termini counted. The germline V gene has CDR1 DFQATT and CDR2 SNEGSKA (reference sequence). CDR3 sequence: CSARDLRL.

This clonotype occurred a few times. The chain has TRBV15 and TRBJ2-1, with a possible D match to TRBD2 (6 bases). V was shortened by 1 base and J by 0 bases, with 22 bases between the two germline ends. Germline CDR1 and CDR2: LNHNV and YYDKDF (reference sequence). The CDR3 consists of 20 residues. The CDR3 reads CATSRAGSQVDGGSYNEQFF. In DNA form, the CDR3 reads TGTGCCACCAGCAGAGCCGGGAGCCAGGTTGATGGGGGCTCCTACAATGAGCAGTTCTTC.

The CDR3 loop is CASSLLAGQDLYNEQFF. DNA of the CDR3: TGTGCCAGCAGTTTACTAGCGGGTCAGGATCTTTACAATGAGCAGTTCTTC. The V and J genes are TRBV5-4 and TRBJ2-1; 9 bases are a match to TRBD2. The V gene end was trimmed by 5 bases and the J gene end by 4 bases; junction bases not matched to a gene: 13. Germline CDR1 SGHNT, CDR2 YYREEE (reference sequence). The CDR3 runs 17 residues.

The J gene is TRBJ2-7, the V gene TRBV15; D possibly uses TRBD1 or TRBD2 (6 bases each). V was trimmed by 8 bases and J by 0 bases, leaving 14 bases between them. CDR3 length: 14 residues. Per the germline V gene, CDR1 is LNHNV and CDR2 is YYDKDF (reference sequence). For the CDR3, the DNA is TGTGCCACCGCGAGAGGGGGGATCTCCTACGAGCAGTACTTC. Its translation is CATARGGISYEQYF.

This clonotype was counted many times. For the CDR3, the DNA is TGTGCCAGCTCACCACAGAGGGGGCCCTACGAGCAGTACTTC. Translating it yields CASSPQRGPYEQYF. The chain joins TRBV18 to TRBJ2-7, with 7 positions matching TRBD1. This CDR3 is built from 14 residues. Germline loops: CDR1 KGHSH, CDR2 LQKENI. With 1 base clipped from V and 2 bases from J, the junction kept 2 bases outside the gene matches.

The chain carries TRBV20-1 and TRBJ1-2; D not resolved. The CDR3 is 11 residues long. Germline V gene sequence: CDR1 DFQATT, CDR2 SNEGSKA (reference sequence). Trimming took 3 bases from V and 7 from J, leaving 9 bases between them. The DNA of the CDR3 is TGCAGTGCTAGTCCCGGGAGTGGCTACACCTTC. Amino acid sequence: CSASPGSGYTF.

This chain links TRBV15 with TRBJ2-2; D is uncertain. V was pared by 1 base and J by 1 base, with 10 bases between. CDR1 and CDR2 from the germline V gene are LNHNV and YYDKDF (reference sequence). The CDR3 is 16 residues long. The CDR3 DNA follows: TGTGCCACCAGCAGAGCATTCACACGGAACACCGGGGAGCTGTTTTTT. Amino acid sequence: CATSRAFTRNTGELFF.

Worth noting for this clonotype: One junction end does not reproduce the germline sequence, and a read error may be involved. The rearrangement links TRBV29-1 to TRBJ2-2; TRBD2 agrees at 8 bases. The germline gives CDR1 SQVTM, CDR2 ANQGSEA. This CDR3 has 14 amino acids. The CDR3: CSVGRGGDTGELSF. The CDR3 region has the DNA TGCAGCGTTGGTCGGGGGGGGGACACCGGGGAGCTGTCTTTT.

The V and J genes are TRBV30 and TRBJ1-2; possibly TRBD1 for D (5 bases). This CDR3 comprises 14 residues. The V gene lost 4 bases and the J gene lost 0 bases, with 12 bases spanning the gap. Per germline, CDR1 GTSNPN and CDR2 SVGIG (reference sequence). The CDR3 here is CAWTRAGPNYGYTF. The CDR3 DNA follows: TGTGCCTGGACTCGGGCAGGGCCTAACTATGGCTACACCTTC.

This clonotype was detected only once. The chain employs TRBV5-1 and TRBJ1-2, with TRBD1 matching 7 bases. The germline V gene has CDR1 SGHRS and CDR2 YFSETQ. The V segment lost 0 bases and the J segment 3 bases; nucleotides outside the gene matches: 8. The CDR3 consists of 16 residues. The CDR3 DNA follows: TGCGCCAGCAGCTTGGGCAGGGGGAGCTATGACTATGGCTACACCTTC. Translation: CASSLGRGSYDYGYTF.

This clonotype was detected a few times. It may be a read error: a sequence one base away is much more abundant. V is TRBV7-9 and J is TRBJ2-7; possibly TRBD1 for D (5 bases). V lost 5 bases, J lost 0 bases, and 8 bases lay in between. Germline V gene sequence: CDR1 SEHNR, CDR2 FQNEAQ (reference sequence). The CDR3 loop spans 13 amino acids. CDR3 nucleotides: TGTGCCAGCAGCCGACAGAGCTCCTACGAGCAGTACTTC. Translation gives CASSRQSSYEQYF.

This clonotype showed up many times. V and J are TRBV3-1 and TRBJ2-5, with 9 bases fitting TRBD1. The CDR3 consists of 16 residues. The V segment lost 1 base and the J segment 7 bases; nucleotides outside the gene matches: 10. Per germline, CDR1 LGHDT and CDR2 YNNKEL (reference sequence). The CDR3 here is CASSQGPGQGGGTQYF. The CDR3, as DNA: TGTGCCAGCAGCCAAGGGCCGGGACAGGGAGGTGGGACCCAGTACTTC.

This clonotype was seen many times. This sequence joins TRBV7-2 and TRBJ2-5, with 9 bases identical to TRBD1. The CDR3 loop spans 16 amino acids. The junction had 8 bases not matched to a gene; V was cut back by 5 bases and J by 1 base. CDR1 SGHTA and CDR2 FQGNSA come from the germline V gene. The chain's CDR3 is CASSPGTGLIQETQYF. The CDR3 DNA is TGTGCCAGCAGCCCCGGGACAGGGTTGATCCAAGAGACCCAGTACTTC. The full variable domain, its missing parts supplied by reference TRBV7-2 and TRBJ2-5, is GAGVSQSPSNKVTEKGKDVELRCDPISGHTALYWYRQSLGQGLEFLIYFQGNSAPDKSGLPSDRFSAERTGGSVSTLTIQRTQQEDSAVYLCASSPGTGLIQETQYFGPGTRLLVL.

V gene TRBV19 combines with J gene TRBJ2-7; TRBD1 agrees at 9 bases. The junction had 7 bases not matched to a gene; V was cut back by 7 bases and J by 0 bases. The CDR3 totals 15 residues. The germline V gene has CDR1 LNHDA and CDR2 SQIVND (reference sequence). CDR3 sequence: CASTPTGGSSYEQYF. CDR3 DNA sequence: TGTGCCAGTACCCCGACAGGGGGTTCCTCCTACGAGCAGTACTTC.

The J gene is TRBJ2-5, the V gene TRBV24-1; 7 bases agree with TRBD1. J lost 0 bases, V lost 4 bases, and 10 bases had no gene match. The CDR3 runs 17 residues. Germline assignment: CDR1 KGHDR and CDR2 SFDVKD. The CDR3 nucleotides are TGTGCCACCAGTGAGGGAAGACAGGGTCTGTACCAAGAGACCCAGTACTTC. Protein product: CATSEGRQGLYQETQYF.

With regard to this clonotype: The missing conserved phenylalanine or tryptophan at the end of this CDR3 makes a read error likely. This CDR3 reads CSVAVTYEQYL. CDR3 sequence (DNA): TGCAGCGTTGCTGTTACCTACGAGCAGTACCTC. V and J are TRBV29-1 and TRBJ2-7; D uncertain. CDR3 length: 11 residues. CDR1 SQVTM and CDR2 ANQGSEA come from the germline V gene. The V gene lost 4 bases and the J gene lost 2 bases, with 6 bases spanning the gap.

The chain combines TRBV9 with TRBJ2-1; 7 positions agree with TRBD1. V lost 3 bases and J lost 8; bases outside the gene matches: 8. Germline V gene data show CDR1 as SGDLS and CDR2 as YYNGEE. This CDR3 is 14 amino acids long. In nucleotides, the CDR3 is TGTGCCAGCAGCGCAGCCGGGACAGTTCATGAGCAGTTCTTC. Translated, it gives CASSAAGTVHEQFF.